The next 27 T cell receptor beta chains were all read from a single sample in a study of PD-1 blockade in classical Hodgkin lymphoma. All the patients suffered relapse after autologous stem cell transplantation, and brentuximab vedotin exposure differed. Sequenced by immunoSEQ multiplex PCR; TCRdb stores in-frame clones only, minus some. The table includes some 21,000 clones, 80% detected once. The sequencing here drew on peripheral blood mononuclear cells (PBMCs), taken before the second cycle of nivolumab. These receptors all stem from a human donor with classical Hodgkin lymphoma.

The chain is built from TRBV9 and TRBJ1-1, with no clear D. The V end was cut by 7 bases, the J end by 1 base, with 14 bases between. Germline values: CDR1 SGDLS, CDR2 YYNGEE. This CDR3 has 14 amino acids. The CDR3 here is CASGGRERNTEAFF. The CDR3, as DNA: TGTGCCAGCGGCGGGCGGGAGAGGAACACTGAAGCTTTCTTT.

Only a few counts were recorded for this clone. The V gene is TRBV2, the J gene TRBJ1-6; D remains unclear. Deletions cut 1 base from V and 7 bases from J, with 8 bases between. Germline V gives CDR1 SNHLY, CDR2 FYNNEI. The CDR3 contains 14 residues. The CDR3 DNA is TGTGCCAGCAGTGAAGTGGGCCTCAATTCACCCCTCCACTTT. This codes for CASSEVGLNSPLHF.

This chain links TRBV19 with TRBJ2-3, with 10 positions matching TRBD1. J lost 3 bases, V lost 4 bases, and 7 bases had no gene match. This CDR3 is 16 amino acids long. Looked up from germline, CDR1 is LNHDA and CDR2 is SQIVND (reference sequence). As DNA, the CDR3 is TGTGCCAGTAGTAAAGGACAGGGGGTATGGACAGATACGCAGTATTTT. It yields the protein CASSKGQGVWTDTQYF.

The chain links TRBV5-1 to TRBJ1-1; no reliable D call. Germline CDR1 reads SGHRS; CDR2 reads YFSETQ. Trimming pared 1 base from V and 1 base from J, leaving 11 bases between. The CDR3 consists of 15 residues. This CDR3 reads CASSLSGVANTEAFF. CDR3 DNA: TGCGCCAGCAGCTTGTCGGGCGTGGCGAACACTGAAGCTTTCTTT.

In regard to this clone: Germline and junction disagree at one end, which may indicate a read error. The V gene is TRBV5-1, the J gene TRBJ1-1; D not resolved. CDR1 and CDR2 (germline): SGHRS, YFSETQ. The CDR3 totals 14 residues. CDR3 DNA: TGCGCCAGCAGCTTGGAAGGCAGAAACACTGAAGCTTCCTTT. Translating it yields CASSLEGRNTEASF. Using reference TRBV5-1 and TRBJ1-1 for the parts outside the CDR3, the full variable domain is KAGVTQTPRYLIKTRGQQVTLSCSPISGHRSVSWYQQTPGQGLQFLFEYFSETQRNKGNFPGRFSGRQFSNSRSEMNVSTLELGDSALYLCASSLEGRNTEASFGQGTRLTVV.

J is TRBJ2-7 and V is TRBV6-6; TRBD2 aligns across 13 bases. CDR3 length: 15 amino acids. Germline CDR1 is MNHNY and CDR2 is SVGAGI (reference sequence). The V gene end was trimmed by 6 bases and the J gene end by 0 bases; junction bases not matched to a gene: 2. CDR3 in amino acids: CASRLAGGLSYEQYF. The CDR3 DNA sequence: TGTGCCAGCAGACTAGCGGGAGGGCTCTCCTACGAGCAGTACTTC.

The rearrangement joins TRBV2 to TRBJ2-3; D gene ambiguous. V lost 3 bases and J 0 bases, leaving 1 base between the germline ends. Germline-derived CDR1 and CDR2 are SNHLY and FYNNEI. CDR3 length equals 12 residues. The CDR3 reads CASSDSTDTQYF. As DNA, the CDR3 is TGTGCCAGCAGTGACAGCACAGATACGCAGTATTTT.

Only one count was recorded for this clone. The gene calls are TRBV10-2 and TRBJ2-5, with D tentatively TRBD1 (6 bases). Germline V CDR1 and CDR2: WSHSY, SAAADI. The CDR3 extends over 17 amino acids. V lost 4 bases to trimming and J lost 2 bases, with 20 bases between them. CDR3 DNA sequence: TGCGCCAGCAGTGGCGAAAAGTCAGGGGCCAAACAAGAGACCCAGTACTTC. It codes for CASSGEKSGAKQETQYF.

The rearrangement joins TRBV9 to TRBJ1-5; D might be TRBD1 (5 bases). Germline assignment: CDR1 SGDLS and CDR2 YYNGEE. The CDR3 spans 15 residues. Between the trimmed V and J ends, which lost 0 bases and 4 bases, there was a span of 11 bases. CDR3 sequence (DNA): TGTGCCAGCAGCGTAGGGGAGGGACCGAATCAGCCCCAGCATTTT. It specifies CASSVGEGPNQPQHF.

The rearrangement uses TRBV7-2 and TRBJ2-1, with 9 bases that match TRBD2. Germline-derived CDR1 and CDR2 are SGHTA and FQGNSA. Trimming at V came to 6 bases and at J to 8 bases, leaving 20 bases not matched to a gene. The CDR3 totals 18 residues. CDR3 sequence (DNA): TGTGCCAGCAGATCACCCCCCTTTTGGCGGGAGGGCCATCATGAGCAGTTCTTC. Translated, it gives CASRSPPFWREGHHEQFF.

V is TRBV7-8 and J is TRBJ1-5, with 8 bases fitting TRBD1. V was clipped by 0 bases and J by 6 bases; unmatched bases: 7. This CDR3 is 16 amino acids long. Germline lookup yields CDR1 SGHVS and CDR2 FQNEAQ. This chain's CDR3 is CASSLAGQGASQPQHF. The CDR3 region has the DNA TGTGCCAGCAGCTTAGCCGGCCAGGGGGCAAGTCAGCCCCAGCATTTT.

The chain recombines TRBV28 with TRBJ1-5, with TRBD1 matching 9 bases. Germline loops: CDR1 MDHEN, CDR2 SYDVKM. This CDR3 spans 15 amino acids. V lost 4 bases to trimming and J lost 7 bases; unmatched junction nucleotides: 8. In DNA, the CDR3 is TGTGCCAGCAGTTCCACACAGGGGGCGGGGCAGCCCCAGCATTTT. Translating gives CASSSTQGAGQPQHF.

This chain connects TRBV2 to TRBJ2-7; the match to TRBD2 covers 8 bases. CDR1 and CDR2 from the germline V gene are SNHLY and FYNNEI. The CDR3 spans 13 residues. The CDR3 bases are TGTGCCAGCAGTGGCGGGGGGCCCCGAGTTTTTTGGGTC. The encoded protein is CASSGGGPRVFWV.

This clone was recorded once. Here the CDR3 DNA reads TGCGCCAGCAGCCCTACACTTCCGGGACGGAACACTGAAGCTTTCTTT. Translated: CASSPTLPGRNTEAFF. The genes are TRBV5-1 and TRBJ1-1; perhaps TRBD1 as D (5 bases). The CDR3 loop spans 16 amino acids. Germline V gives CDR1 SGHRS, CDR2 YFSETQ. Deletions cut 4 bases from V and 1 base from J, with 17 bases between.

V usage is TRBV21-1 and J usage is TRBJ1-5; the table's D gene call, TRBD1, was not cross checked with the DNA. TRBV21-1 has pseudogene status. The CDR3 is 17 residues long. CDR3 in amino acids: CASSNLTGSESNQPQHF. DNA of the CDR3: TGTGCCAGCAGCAACCTGACAGGGTCGGAGAGCAATCAGCCCCAGCATTTT.

The chain carries TRBV7-9 and TRBJ2-3; 7 nucleotides match TRBD2. Trimming removed 0 bases from V and 3 bases from J; junction bases left unmatched: 0. Germline CDR1 SEHNR, CDR2 FQNEAQ (reference sequence). The CDR3 totals 14 residues. The CDR3 protein is CASSLAGGTDTQYF. In DNA, the CDR3 is TGTGCCAGCAGCTTAGCGGGGGGGACAGATACGCAGTATTTT.

The DNA of the CDR3 is TGTGCCAGCAGTTTACTCGCGGGAGGGCCGTATGGGGAGCTGTTTTTT. Its protein is CASSLLAGGPYGELFF. The V and J genes are TRBV27 and TRBJ2-2, with TRBD2 matching 9 bases. V shed 2 bases and J 8 bases; nucleotides not matched to a gene: 9. Germline lookup yields CDR1 MNHEY and CDR2 SMNVEV (reference sequence). The CDR3 length is 16 residues.

The rearrangement uses TRBV27 and TRBJ1-2, with 8 bases identical to TRBD1. Germline CDR1 is MNHEY and CDR2 is SMNVEV (reference sequence). Trimming at V came to 7 bases and at J to 8 bases, leaving 6 bases not matched to a gene. This CDR3 is built from 12 residues. The DNA of the CDR3 is TGTGCCAGCAAGATCCAGGGGGCAGGCTACACCTTC. It translates to CASKIQGAGYTF.

The J gene is TRBJ2-5, the V gene TRBV5-1; 11 bases fit TRBD2. The ends lost 5 bases at V and 4 bases at J; junction bases unmatched: 10. This CDR3 contains 16 residues. The germline V gene encodes CDR1 SGHRS and CDR2 YFSETQ. This CDR3 reads CASRFQPTSGGETQYF. The CDR3 DNA follows: TGCGCCAGCAGATTCCAACCTACTAGCGGGGGAGAGACCCAGTACTTC.

The gene calls are TRBV18 and TRBJ2-1; D not resolved. CDR1 and CDR2 (germline): KGHSH, LQKENI. This CDR3 is built from 12 residues. V lost 2 bases, J lost 7 bases, and 6 bases lay in between. CDR3 coding DNA: TGTGCCAGCTCACCAGAGGTAAATGAGCAGTTCTTC. Translation gives CASSPEVNEQFF.

The chain recombines TRBV5-4 with TRBJ1-1; maybe TRBD1 (5 bases). This CDR3 comprises 14 residues. V was shortened by 10 bases and J by 0 bases, with 16 bases between the two germline ends. The germline CDR1 and CDR2 sequences are SGHNT and YYREEE (reference sequence). The CDR3 loop reads CAWSPGTLNTEAFF. The CDR3 DNA is TGTGCCTGGAGCCCCGGGACTCTGAACACTGAAGCTTTCTTT.

The V call is TRBV5-1, the J call TRBJ2-2; D is unresolved. Germline loops: CDR1 SGHRS, CDR2 YFSETQ. This CDR3 is 14 amino acids long. V was shortened by 6 bases and J by 1 base, with 10 bases between the two germline ends. The CDR3 sequence: CASNHGRNTGELFF. CDR3 DNA: TGCGCCAGCAACCACGGACGGAACACCGGGGAGCTGTTTTTT.

With respect to this clone: The germline gene is not matched at one end of the junction; a read error may be the cause. The CDR3 DNA reads as TGCGCCAGCAGCCACGAAACAGGGGGCTATGGCTACACCTTC. Protein product: CASSHETGGYGYTF. This sequence joins TRBV11-2 and TRBJ1-2; TRBD1 aligns across 8 bases. Germline assignment: CDR1 SGHAT and CDR2 FQNNGV. CDR3 size: 14 residues.

V and J are TRBV5-5 and TRBJ2-6, with 8 bases identical to TRBD1. The CDR3 contains 18 residues. The germline gives CDR1 SGHKS, CDR2 YYEKEE (reference sequence). The ends lost 2 bases at V and 0 bases at J; junction bases unmatched: 7. The CDR3 protein is CASSLSDRGPSGANVLTF. The CDR3 DNA sequence: TGTGCCAGCAGCTTAAGTGACAGGGGACCCTCTGGGGCCAACGTCCTGACTTTC.

This sequence joins TRBV5-1 and TRBJ1-2, with D uncertain. The ends were cut back, 7 bases at V and 4 bases at J, with 17 bases in the middle. CDR1 and CDR2 from the germline V gene are SGHRS and YFSETQ. The CDR3 extends over 14 amino acids. The CDR3 is CASWSLEGSYGYTF. The CDR3 DNA sequence: TGCGCCAGCTGGTCCCTGGAGGGATCCTATGGCTACACCTTC. Looking up the rest from reference TRBV5-1 and TRBJ1-2 gives the full variable domain: KAGVTQTPRYLIKTRGQQVTLSCSPISGHRSVSWYQQTPGQGLQFLFEYFSETQRNKGNFPGRFSGRQFSNSRSEMNVSTLELGDSALYLCASWSLEGSYGYTFGSGTRLTVV.

The rearrangement links TRBV5-1 to TRBJ2-7; D might be TRBD1 (6 bases). CDR3 length: 15 residues. With 1 base removed from V and 4 bases from J, the gap between germline ends came to 15 bases. CDR1 and CDR2 (germline): SGHRS, YFSETQ. The CDR3 is CASSLLWGPGYEQYV. CDR3 DNA sequence: TGCGCCAGCAGCTTGTTGTGGGGGCCAGGGTACGAGCAGTACGTC.

The chain combines TRBV19 with TRBJ1-1; no firm D call. This CDR3 is 13 amino acids long. V shed 6 bases and J shed 1 base, with 9 bases lying between them. The germline CDR1 and CDR2 sequences are LNHDA and SQIVND (reference sequence). The CDR3 nucleotides read TGTGCCAGTAGAACGACCGGGAACACTGAAGCTTTCTTT. Translated, it gives CASRTTGNTEAFF.